This TCR beta chain is from a study of blood T cell repertoires in COVID-19. At the level of the study: Sites across the United States, Italy and Spain contributed samples from acute and convalescent COVID-19. In each case, the material was cDNA or gDNA derived from T cells, B-cell-depleted T cells, or PBMCs.

The CDR3 has 15 amino acids. Original processing methods: From reference gene primer amplification, estimates of nucleated cell counts were derived. The protocol was immunoSEQ multiplex PCR, while the TCRdb copy is restricted to in-frame clones and leaves out a portion. V and J calls plus clone size are reproduced from that table; the DNA served to infer D and trimming. The sample has under 300,000 clones; approximately 85% are singletons. The chain carries TRBV21-1 and TRBJ2-4; no DNA check was done on the table's D call, TRBD1. TRBV21-1 is annotated as a pseudogene. The source material was peripheral blood. The receptor was isolated from a woman in her 30s with acute or convalescent COVID-19. The CDR3 nucleotides read TGTGCCAGCAGCAGTTCTACAGTAGCCAAAAACATTCAGTACTTC. Protein: CASSSSTVAKNIQYF.